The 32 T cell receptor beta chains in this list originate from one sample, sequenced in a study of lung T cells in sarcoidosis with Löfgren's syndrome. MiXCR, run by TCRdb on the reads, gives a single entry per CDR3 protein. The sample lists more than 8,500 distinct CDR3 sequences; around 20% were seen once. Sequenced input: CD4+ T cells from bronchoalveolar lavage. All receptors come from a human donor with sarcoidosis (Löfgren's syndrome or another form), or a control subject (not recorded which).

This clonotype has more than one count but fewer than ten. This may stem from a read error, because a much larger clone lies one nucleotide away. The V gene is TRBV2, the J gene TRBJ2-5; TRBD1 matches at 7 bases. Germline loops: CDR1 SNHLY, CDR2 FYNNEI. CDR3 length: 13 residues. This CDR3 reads CASSGDRQETRYF. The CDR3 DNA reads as TGTGCCAGCAGCGGGGACAGACAAGAGACCCGGTACTTC.

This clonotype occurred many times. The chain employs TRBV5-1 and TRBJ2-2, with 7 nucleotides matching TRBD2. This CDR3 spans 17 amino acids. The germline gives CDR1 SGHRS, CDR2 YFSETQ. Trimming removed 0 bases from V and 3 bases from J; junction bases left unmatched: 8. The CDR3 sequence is CASSLDPLAVDTGELFF. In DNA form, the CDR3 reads TGCGCCAGCAGCTTGGACCCGCTAGCGGTTGACACCGGGGAGCTGTTTTTT.

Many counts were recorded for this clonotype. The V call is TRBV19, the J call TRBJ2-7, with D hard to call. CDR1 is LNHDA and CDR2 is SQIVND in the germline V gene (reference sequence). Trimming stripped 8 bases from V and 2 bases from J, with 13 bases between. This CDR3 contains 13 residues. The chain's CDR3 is CASRSGVTYEQYF. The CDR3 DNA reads TGTGCCAGTCGTTCCGGCGTTACCTACGAGCAGTACTTC.

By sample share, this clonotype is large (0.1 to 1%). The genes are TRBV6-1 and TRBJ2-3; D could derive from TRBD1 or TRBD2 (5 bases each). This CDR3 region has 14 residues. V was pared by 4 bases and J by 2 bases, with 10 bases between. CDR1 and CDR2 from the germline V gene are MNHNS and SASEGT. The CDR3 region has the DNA TGTGCCAGCAGTGTGACGGGACCCACAGATACGCAGTATTTT. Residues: CASSVTGPTDTQYF.

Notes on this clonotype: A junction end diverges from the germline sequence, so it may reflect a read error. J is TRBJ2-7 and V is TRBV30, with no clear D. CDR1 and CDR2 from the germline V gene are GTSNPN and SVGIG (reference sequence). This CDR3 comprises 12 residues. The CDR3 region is CAWSNVVGERYF. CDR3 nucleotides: TGTGCCTGGAGTAACGTAGTGGGCGAGCGGTACTTC.

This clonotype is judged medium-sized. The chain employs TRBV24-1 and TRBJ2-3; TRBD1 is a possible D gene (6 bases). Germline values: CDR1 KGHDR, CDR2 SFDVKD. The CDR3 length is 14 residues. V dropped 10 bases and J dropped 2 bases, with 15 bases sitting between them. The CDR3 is CATSGTLYTDTQYF. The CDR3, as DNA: TGTGCCACGTCCGGGACATTATACACAGATACGCAGTATTTT.

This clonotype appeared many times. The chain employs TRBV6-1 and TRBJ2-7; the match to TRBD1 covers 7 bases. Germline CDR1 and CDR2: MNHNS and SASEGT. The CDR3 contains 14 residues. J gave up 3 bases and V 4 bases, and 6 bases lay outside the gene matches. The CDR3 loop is CASSVSGQVYEQYF. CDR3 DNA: TGTGCCAGCAGTGTATCAGGACAGGTCTACGAGCAGTACTTC.

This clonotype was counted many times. The CDR3 protein is CASTTGGSDYEQYF. In nucleotides, the CDR3 is TGTGCCAGTACCACAGGGGGGTCGGACTACGAGCAGTACTTC. The chain recombines TRBV19 with TRBJ2-7, with 8 bases identical to TRBD1. Germline V gene data show CDR1 as LNHDA and CDR2 as SQIVND (reference sequence). The CDR3 is made up of 14 amino acids. V was clipped by 7 bases and J by 3 bases; unmatched bases: 8.

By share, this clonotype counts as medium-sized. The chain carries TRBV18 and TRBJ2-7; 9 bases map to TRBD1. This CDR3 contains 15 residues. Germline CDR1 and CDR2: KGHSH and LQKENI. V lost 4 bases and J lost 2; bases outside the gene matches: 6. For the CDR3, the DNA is TGTGCCAGCTCACAGGGACAGGGTAAAACCTACGAGCAGTACTTC. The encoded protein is CASSQGQGKTYEQYF.

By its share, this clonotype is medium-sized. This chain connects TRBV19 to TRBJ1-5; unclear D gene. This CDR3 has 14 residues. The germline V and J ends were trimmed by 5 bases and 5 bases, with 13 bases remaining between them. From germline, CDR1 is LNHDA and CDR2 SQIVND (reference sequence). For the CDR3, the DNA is TGTGCCAGTAGTCCCCAAGACATGGATCAGCCCCAGCATTTT. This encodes CASSPQDMDQPQHF.

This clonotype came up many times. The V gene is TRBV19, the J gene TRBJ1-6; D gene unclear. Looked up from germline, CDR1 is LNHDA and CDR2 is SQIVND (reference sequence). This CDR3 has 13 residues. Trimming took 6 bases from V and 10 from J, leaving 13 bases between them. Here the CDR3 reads CASSLGGRSPLHF. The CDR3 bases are TGTGCCAGTAGCCTCGGTGGAAGATCACCCCTCCACTTT.

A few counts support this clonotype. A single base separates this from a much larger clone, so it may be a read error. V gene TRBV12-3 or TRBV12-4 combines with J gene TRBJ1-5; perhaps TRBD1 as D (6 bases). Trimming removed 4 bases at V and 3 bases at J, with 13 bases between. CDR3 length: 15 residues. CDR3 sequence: CASSSSGGDNQPQHF. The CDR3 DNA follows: TGTGCCAGCAGTTCATCTGGGGGCGACAATCAGCCCCAGCATTTT.

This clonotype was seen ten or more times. The CDR3 sequence: CASSVLPGRQGADTQYF. DNA of the CDR3: TGTGCCAGCAGCGTACTCCCGGGACGTCAAGGGGCAGATACGCAGTATTTT. The V gene is TRBV9, the J gene TRBJ2-3; either TRBD1 or TRBD2 may supply D (5 bases each). V lost 1 base and J 4 bases, leaving 19 bases between the germline ends. Germline CDR1 and CDR2: SGDLS and YYNGEE. The length of the CDR3 is 17 residues.

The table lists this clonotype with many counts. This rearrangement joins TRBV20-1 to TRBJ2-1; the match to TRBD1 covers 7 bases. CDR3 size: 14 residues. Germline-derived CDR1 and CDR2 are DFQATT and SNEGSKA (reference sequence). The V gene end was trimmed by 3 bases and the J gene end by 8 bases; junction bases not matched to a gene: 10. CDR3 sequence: CSASGQVWRDEQFF. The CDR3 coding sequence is TGCAGTGCTAGCGGACAGGTCTGGCGGGATGAGCAGTTCTTC.

CDR3 sequence: CASSRDRVSSGNEQFF. The CDR3 bases are TGTGCCAGCAGCCGGGACAGGGTAAGTTCCGGCAATGAGCAGTTCTTC. This chain links TRBV7-6 with TRBJ2-1; 9 bases match TRBD1. J was trimmed by 6 bases and V by 5 bases; bases with no gene match: 11. The CDR3 covers 16 residues. Germline CDR1 is SGHVS and CDR2 is FNYEAQ.

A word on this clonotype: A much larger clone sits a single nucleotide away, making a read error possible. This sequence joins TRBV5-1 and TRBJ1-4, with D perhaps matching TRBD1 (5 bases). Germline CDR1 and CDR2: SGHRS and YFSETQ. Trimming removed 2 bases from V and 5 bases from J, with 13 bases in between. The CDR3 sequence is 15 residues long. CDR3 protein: CASSLAGTLNEKLFF. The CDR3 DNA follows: TGCGCCAGCAGCTTAGCCGGGACCTTAAATGAAAAACTGTTTTTT.

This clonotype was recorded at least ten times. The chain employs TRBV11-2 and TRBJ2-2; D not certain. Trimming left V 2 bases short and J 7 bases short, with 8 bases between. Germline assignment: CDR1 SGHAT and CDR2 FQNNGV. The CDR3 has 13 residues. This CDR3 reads CASSLSGIGELFF. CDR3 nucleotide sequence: TGTGCCAGCAGCTTATCTGGGATCGGGGAGCTGTTTTTT. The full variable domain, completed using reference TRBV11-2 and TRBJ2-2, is EAGVAQSPRYKIIEKRQSVAFWCNPISGHATLYWYQQILGQGPKLLIQFQNNGVVDDSQLPKDRFSAERLKGVDSTLKIQPAKLEDSAVYLCASSLSGIGELFFGEGSRLTVL.

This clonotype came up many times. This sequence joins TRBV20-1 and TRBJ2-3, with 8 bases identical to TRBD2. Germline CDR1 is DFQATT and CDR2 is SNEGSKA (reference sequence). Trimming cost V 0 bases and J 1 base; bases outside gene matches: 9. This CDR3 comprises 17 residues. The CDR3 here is CSARDFPWREGTDTQYF. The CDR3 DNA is TGCAGTGCTAGAGATTTTCCCTGGCGGGAGGGCACAGATACGCAGTATTTT.

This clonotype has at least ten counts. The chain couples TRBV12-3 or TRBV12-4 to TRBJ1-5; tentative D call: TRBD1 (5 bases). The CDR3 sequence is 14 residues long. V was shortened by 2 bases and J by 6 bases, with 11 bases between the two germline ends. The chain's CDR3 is CASSLLGLGQPQHF. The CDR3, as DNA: TGTGCCAGCAGTTTATTGGGGCTCGGTCAGCCCCAGCATTTT.

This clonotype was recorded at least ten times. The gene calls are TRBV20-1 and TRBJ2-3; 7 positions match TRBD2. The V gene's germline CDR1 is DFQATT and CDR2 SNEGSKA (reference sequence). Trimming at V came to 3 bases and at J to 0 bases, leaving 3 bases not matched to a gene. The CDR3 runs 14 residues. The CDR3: CSARTGGSTDTQYF. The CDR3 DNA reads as TGCAGTGCTAGGACGGGAGGCAGCACAGATACGCAGTATTTT.

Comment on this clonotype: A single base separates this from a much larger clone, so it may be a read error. The CDR3 region has the DNA TGTGCCAGCGGCTTGGGGACAGGGCGGAACAACGAGCAGTACTTC. Translated: CASGLGTGRNNEQYF. This sequence joins TRBV7-9 and TRBJ2-7; 9 positions agree with TRBD1. CDR1 and CDR2 (germline): SEHNR, FQNEAQ (reference sequence). The CDR3 length is 15 residues.

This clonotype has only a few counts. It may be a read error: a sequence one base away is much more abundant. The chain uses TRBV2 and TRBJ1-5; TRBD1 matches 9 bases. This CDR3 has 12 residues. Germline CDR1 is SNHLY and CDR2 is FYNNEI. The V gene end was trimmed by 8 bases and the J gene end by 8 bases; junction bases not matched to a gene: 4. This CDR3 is CASGGTGKPQHF. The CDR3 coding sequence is TGTGCCAGCGGTGGGACAGGGAAGCCCCAGCATTTT.

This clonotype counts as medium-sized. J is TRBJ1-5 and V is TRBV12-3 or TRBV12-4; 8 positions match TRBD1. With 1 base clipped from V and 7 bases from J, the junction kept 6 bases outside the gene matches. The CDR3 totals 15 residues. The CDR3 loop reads CASSLGQGAGQPQHF. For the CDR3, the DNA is TGTGCCAGCAGTTTAGGCCAGGGGGCGGGGCAGCCCCAGCATTTT.

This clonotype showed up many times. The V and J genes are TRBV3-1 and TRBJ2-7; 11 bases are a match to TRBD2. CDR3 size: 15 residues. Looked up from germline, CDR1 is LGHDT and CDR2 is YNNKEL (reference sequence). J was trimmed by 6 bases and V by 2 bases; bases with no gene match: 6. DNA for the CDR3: TGTGCCAGCAGCCAACCGGGACTAGCGGCAGTCGAGCAGTACTTC. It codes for CASSQPGLAAVEQYF.

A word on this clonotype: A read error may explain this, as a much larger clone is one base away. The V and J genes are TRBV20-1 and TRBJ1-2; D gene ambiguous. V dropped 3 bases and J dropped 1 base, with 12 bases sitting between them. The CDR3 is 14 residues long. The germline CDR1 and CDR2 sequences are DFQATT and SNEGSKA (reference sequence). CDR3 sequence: CSARPDTGNYGYTF. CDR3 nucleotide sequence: TGCAGTGCTAGGCCCGACACGGGTAACTATGGCTACACCTTC.

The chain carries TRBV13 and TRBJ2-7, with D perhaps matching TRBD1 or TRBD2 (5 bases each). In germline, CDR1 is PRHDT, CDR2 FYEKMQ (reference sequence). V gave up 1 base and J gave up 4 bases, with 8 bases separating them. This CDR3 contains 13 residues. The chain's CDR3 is CASSLERGYEQYF. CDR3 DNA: TGTGCCAGCAGCTTAGAGAGGGGTTACGAGCAGTACTTC.

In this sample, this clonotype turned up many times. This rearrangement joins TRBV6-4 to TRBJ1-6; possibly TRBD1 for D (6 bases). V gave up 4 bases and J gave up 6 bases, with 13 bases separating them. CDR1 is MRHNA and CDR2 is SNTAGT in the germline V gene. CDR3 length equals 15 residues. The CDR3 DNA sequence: TGTGCCAGCAGTGCGACAGGATTGTCTAATTCACCCCTCCACTTT. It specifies CASSATGLSNSPLHF.

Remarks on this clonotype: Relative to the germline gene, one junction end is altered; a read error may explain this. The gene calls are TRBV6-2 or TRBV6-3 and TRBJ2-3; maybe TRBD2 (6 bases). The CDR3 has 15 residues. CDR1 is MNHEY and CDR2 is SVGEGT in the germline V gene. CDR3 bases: TGTACCAGCAGGAGGGTTATAACTAGCACAGATACGCAGTATTTT. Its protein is CTSRRVITSTDTQYF.

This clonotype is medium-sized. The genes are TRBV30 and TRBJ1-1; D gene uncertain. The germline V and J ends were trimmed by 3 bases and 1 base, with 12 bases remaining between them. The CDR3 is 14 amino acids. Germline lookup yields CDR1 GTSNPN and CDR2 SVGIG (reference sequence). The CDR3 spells CAWSPDRANTEAFF. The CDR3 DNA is TGTGCCTGGAGCCCGGATCGGGCGAACACTGAAGCTTTCTTT.

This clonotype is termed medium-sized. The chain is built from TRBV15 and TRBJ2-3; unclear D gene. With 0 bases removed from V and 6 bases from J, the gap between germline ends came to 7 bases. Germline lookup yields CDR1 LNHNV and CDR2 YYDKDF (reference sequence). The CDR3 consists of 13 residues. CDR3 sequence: CATSREEVDTQYF. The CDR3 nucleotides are TGTGCCACCAGCAGAGAAGAGGTTGATACGCAGTATTTT.

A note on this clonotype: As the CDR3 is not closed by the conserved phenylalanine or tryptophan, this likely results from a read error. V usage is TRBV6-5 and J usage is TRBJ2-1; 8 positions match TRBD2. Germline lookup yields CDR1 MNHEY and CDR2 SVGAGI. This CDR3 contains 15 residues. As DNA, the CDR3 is TGTGCCGGCAGTTACTCACGGGAGGGCCCCAATGAGCAGTTCATC. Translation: CAGSYSREGPNEQFI.

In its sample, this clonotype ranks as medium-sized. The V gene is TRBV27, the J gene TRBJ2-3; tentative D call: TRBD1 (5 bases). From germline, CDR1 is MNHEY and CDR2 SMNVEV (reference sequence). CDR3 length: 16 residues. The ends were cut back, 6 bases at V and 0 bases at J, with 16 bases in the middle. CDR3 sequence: CASRSFTGSSTDTQYF. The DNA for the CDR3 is TGTGCCAGCAGATCCTTTACAGGTTCTAGCACAGATACGCAGTATTTT.